This T cell receptor (beta chain) came from a study of blood T cell repertoires in COVID-19. The wider study: Italy, Spain and the United States were the sources of the convalescent and acute COVID-19 samples. Nucleic acid was either cDNA or gDNA, and it came from T cells, B-cell-depleted T cells, or PBMCs.

As handled by the study authors: For nucleated cells, counts were estimated from reference gene primer amplification. Profiled with immunoSEQ multiplex PCR; TCRdb holds only in-frame clones, not every one. V and J calls plus clone size are reproduced from that table; the DNA served to infer D and trimming. Of 100,000 or so clones in the sample, roughly 92% were seen once. CDR3 length: 12 residues. Germline-derived CDR1 and CDR2 are MDHEN and SYDVKM. The V end lost 2 bases, the J end lost 4 bases, and 5 bases lay between the germline ends. The sequenced material came from peripheral blood. The chain combines TRBV28 with TRBJ1-1; unclear D gene. The receptor comes from a man aged 65 to 79 with acute or convalescent COVID-19. As DNA, the CDR3 is TGTGCCAGCAGTTTACGTCTCACTGAAGCTTTCTTT. Its translation: CASSLRLTEAFF.